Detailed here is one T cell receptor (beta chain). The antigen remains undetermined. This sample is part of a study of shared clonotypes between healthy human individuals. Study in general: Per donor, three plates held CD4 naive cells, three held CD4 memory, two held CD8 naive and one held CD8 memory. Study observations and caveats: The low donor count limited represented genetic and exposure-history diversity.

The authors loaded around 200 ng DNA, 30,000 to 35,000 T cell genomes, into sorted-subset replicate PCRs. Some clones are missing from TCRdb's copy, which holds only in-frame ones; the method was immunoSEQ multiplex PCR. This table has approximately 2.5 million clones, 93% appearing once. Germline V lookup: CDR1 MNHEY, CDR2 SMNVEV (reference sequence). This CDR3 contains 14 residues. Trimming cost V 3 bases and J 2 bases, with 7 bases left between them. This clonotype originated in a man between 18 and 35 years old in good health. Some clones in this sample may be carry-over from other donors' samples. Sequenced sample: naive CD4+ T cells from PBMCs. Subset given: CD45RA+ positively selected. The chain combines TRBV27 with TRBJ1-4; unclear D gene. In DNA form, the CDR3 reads TGTGCCAGCAGTTTCCGGAGGACTAATGAAAAACTGTTTTTT. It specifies CASSFRRTNEKLFF.